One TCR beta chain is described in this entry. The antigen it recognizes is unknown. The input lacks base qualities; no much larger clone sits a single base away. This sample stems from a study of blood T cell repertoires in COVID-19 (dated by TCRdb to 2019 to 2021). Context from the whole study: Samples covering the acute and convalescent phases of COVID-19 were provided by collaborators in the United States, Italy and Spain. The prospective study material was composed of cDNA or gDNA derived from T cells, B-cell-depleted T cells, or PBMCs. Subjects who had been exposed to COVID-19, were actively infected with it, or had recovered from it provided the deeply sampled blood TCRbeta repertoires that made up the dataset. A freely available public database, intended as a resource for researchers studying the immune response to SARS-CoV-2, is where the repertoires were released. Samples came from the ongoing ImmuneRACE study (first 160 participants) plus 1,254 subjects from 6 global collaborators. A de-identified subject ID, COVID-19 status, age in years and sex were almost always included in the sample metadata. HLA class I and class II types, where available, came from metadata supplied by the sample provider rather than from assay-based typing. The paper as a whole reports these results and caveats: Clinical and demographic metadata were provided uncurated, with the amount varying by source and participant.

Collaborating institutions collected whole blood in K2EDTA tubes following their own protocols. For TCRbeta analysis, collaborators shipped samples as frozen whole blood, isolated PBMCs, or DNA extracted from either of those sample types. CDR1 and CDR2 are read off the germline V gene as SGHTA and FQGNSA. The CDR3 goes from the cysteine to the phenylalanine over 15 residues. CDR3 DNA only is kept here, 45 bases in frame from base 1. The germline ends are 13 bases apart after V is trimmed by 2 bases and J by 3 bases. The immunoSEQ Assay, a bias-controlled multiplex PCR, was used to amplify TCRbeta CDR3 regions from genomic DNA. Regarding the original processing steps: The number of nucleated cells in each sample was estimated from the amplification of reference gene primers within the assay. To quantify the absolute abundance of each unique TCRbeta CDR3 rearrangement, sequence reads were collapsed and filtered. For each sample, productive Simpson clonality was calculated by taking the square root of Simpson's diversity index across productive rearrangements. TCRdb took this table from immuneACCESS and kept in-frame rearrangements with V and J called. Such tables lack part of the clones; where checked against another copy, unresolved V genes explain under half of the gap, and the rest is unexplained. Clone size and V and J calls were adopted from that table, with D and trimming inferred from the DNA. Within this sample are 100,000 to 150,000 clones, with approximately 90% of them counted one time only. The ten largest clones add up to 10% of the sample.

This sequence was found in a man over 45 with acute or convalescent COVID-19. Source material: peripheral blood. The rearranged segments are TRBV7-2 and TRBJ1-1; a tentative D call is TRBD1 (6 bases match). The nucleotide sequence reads TGTGCCAGCAGCTTAAGTTCCGGGGGGCACACTGAAGCTTTCTTT. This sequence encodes CASSLSSGGHTEAFF.